This T cell receptor (beta chain) was recovered during a study of T cell responses to AZD1222 COVID-19 vaccine. Findings and limits, study-wide: Most donors were white British, females outnumbered males, and clonal diversity was possibly underestimated.

CDR3 length equals 13 residues. Deletions cut 5 bases from V and 7 bases from J, with 14 bases between. CDR1 is MNHEY, CDR2 SMNVEV, per germline (reference sequence). Regarding this clone: Its matching antigen is unknown.

Only in-frame clones appear in the TCRdb table, and some are missing; sequencing was by immunoSEQ multiplex PCR. The repertoire holds some 150,000 clones, with about 93% as singletons. This chain uses TRBV27 with TRBJ1-1, with D possibly TRBD1 on 5 matching bases. Sequencing was performed on peripheral blood, taken on day 0 of MenACWY control vaccination. The sequence was collected from an adult in good health. The chain's CDR3 is CASSAASGVEAFF. In DNA, the CDR3 is TGTGCCAGCAGTGCGGCTTCGGGGGTTGAAGCTTTCTTT.